This paragraph reports one TCR beta chain. CDR1 is SGHTA, CDR2 FQGNSA, per germline. The CDR3 extends over 17 amino acids. With V trimmed by 5 bases and J by 2 bases, 9 bases remained unmatched. The data were taken from a study of blood T cell repertoires in COVID-19. Study-level information: Whether acute or convalescent, the COVID-19 samples came from the United States, Italy and Spain.

Either two negative PCRs, clearance, or symptom resolution qualified Cohort 3 donors as recovered. Authors' methods: Nucleated cell number was recorded as an estimate derived from reference gene primer amplification. Some clones are missing from TCRdb's copy, which holds only in-frame ones; the method was immunoSEQ multiplex PCR. That table supplies the V and J calls and clone size; D and trimming were determined from the DNA. The sample yields about 250,000 clones, about 89% seen once. The genes are TRBV7-2 and TRBJ2-7; 13 bases fit TRBD2. The source is a man between 35 and 55 years old who had recovered from COVID-19. Sequencing was performed on PBMCs or T cells enriched from blood (not recorded which). The CDR3 sequence is CASSGTQGLAGAYEQYF. CDR3 sequence (DNA): TGTGCCAGCAGCGGAACACAAGGACTAGCGGGGGCCTACGAGCAGTACTTC.